The TCR beta chain described here comes from a study of T cells in Graves' hyperthyroidism and ophthalmopathy. For Graves' hyperthyroidism to be stable, ophthalmopathy could not progress within 18 months. Uncontrolled infections, other autoimmune diseases, pregnancy or lactation led to exclusion of patients. This sample holds PBMCs from less than 11 ml fresh peripheral blood. In regard to this clonotype: Antigen: not known.

Study-wide points: Most thyroid clonotypes expanded above 0.001 appeared in blood too.

Using RNA transcripts as the source, TCR beta CDR3 regions were amplified. HTBI primers drove first-round RT-PCR of the TCR CDR3. In TCRdb, the multiplex PCR reads were re-called with MiXCR into one record per CDR3 protein. The table lists a few hundred thousand distinct CDR3 sequences, 12% to 15% of them singletons. Looked up from germline, CDR1 is WSHSY and CDR2 is SAAADI. This CDR3 comprises 14 residues. The germline V and J ends were trimmed by 4 bases and 4 bases, with 11 bases remaining between them. The TCR was taken from a woman aged 40 to 50 with Graves' hyperthyroidism. This rearrangement joins TRBV10-2 to TRBJ1-5; D not resolved. The sequencing input was blood. CDR3 region: CASSGWSTNQPQHF. The CDR3 DNA reads TGCGCCAGCAGTGGTTGGAGTACTAATCAGCCCCAGCATTTT.